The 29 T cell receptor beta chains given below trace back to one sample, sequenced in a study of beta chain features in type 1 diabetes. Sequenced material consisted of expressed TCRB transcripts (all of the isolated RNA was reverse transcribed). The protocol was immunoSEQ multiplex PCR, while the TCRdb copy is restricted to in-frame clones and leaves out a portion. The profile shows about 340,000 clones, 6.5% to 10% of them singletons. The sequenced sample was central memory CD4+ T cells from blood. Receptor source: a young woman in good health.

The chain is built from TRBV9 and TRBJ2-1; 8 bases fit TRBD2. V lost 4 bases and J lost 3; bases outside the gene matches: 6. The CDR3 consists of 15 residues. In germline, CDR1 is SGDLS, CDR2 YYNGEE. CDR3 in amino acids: CASSQAGEIYNEQFF. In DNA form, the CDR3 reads TGTGCCAGCAGCCAAGCGGGGGAAATCTACAATGAGCAGTTCTTC.

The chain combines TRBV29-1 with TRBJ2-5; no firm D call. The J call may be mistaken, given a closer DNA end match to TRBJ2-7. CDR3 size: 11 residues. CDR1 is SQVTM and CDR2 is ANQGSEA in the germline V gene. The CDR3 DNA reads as TGCAGCGTTTTACGAGGAAACGAGCAGTACTTC. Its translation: CSVLRGNEQYF.

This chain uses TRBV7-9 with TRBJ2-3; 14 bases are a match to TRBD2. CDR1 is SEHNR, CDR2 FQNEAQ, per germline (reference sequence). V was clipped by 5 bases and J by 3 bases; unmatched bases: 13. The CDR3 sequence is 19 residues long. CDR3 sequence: CASSQSLGLAGDTTDTQYF. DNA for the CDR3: TGTGCCAGCAGCCAGTCTCTGGGACTAGCGGGAGACACGACAGATACGCAGTATTTT.

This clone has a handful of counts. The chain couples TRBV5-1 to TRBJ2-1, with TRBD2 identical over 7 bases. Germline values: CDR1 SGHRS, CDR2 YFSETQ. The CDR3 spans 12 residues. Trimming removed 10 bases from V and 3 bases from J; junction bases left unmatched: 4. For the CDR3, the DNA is TGCGCCTCTAGCGGCAACTACAATGAGCAGTTCTTC. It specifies CASSGNYNEQFF.

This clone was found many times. Written as DNA, the CDR3 is TGTGCCAGCAGGCGACAGGGCGCCGAGACCCAGTACTTC. Translating it yields CASRRQGAETQYF. This chain uses TRBV11-2 with TRBJ2-5; 7 bases agree with TRBD1. J was trimmed by 5 bases and V by 6 bases; bases with no gene match: 6. Germline V gives CDR1 SGHAT, CDR2 FQNNGV. The CDR3 covers 13 residues.

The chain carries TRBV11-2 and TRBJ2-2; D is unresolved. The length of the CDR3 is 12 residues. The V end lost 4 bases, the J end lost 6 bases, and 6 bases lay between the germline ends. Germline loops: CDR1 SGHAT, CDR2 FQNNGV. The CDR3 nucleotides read TGTGCCAGCAGCTCGTACGCCGGGGAGCTGTTTTTT. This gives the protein CASSSYAGELFF.

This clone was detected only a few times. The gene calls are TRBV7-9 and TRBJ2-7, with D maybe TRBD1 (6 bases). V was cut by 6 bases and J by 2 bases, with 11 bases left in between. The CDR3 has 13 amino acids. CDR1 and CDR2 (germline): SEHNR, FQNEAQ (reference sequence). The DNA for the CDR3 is TGTGCCAGCAGTTCCGGGACAACCTACGAGCAGTACTTC. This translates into CASSSGTTYEQYF.

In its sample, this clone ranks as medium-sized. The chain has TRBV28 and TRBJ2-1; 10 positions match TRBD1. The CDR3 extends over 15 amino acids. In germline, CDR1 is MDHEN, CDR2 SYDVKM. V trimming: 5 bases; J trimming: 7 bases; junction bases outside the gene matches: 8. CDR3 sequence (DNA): TGTGCCAGCAGTCCTGCGGGACAGGGGTGGAATGAGCAGTTCTTC. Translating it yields CASSPAGQGWNEQFF.

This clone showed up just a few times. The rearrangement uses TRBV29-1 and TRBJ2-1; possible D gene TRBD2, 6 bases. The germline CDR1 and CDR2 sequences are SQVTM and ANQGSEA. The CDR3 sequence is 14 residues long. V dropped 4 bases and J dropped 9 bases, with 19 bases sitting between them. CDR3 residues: CSVVKGLSVGEQFF. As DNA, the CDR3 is TGCAGCGTTGTTAAGGGACTTAGCGTGGGTGAGCAGTTCTTC.

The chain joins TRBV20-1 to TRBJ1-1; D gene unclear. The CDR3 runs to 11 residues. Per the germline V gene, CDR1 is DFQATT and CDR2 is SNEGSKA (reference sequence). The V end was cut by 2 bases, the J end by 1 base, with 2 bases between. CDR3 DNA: TGCAGTGCTAGATCGAACACTGAAGCTTTCTTT. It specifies CSARSNTEAFF.

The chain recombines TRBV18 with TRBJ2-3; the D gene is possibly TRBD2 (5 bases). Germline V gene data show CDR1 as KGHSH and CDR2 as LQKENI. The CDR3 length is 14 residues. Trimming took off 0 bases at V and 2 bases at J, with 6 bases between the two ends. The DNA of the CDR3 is TGTGCCAGCTCACCACCGAGGGCCACAGATACGCAGTATTTT. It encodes CASSPPRATDTQYF.

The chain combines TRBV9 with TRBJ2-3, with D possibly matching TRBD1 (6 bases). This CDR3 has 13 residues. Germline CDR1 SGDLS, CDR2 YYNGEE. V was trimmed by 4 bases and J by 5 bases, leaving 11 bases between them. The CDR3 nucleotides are TGTGCCAGCAGCCCCCAGGGGAGAGATACGCAGTATTTT. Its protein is CASSPQGRDTQYF.

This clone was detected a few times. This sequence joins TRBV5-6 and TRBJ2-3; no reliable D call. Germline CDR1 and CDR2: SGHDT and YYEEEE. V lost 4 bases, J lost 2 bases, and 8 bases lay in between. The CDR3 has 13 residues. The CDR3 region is CASSVDVTDTQYF. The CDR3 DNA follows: TGTGCCAGCAGCGTGGATGTCACAGATACGCAGTATTTT.

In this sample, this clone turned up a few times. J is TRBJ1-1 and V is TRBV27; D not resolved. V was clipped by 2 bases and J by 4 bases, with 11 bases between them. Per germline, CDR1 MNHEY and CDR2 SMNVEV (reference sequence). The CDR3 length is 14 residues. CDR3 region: CASSLGLAATEAFF. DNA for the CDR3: TGTGCCAGCAGTTTAGGGTTGGCGGCCACTGAAGCTTTCTTT.

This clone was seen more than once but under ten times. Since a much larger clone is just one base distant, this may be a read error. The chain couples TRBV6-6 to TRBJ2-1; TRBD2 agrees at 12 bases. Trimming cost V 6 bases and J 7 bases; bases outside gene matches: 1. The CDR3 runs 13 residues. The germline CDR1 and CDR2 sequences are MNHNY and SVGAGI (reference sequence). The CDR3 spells CASSGTSGNEQFF. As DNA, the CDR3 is TGTGCCAGCAGCGGGACTAGCGGGAATGAGCAGTTCTTC.

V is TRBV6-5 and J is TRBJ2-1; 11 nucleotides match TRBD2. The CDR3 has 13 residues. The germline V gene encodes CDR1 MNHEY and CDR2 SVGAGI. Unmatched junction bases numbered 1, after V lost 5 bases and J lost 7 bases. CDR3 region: CASSRLAGNEQFF. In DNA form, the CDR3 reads TGTGCCAGCAGTCGACTAGCGGGGAATGAGCAGTTCTTC.

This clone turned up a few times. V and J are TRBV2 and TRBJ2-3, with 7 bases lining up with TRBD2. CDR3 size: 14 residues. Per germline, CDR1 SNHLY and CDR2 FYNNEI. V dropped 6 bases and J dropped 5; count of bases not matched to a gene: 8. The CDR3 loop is CASSGYREVDTQYF. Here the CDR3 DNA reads TGTGCCAGCAGCGGCTATCGGGAGGTAGATACGCAGTATTTT.

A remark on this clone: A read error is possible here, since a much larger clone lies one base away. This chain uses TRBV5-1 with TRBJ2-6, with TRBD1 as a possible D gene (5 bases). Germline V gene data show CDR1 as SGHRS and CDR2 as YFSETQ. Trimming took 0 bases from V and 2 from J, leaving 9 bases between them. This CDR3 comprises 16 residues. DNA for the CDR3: TGCGCCAGCAGCTTGGGACAGCGCGCTGGGGCCAACGTCCTGACTTTC. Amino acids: CASSLGQRAGANVLTF.

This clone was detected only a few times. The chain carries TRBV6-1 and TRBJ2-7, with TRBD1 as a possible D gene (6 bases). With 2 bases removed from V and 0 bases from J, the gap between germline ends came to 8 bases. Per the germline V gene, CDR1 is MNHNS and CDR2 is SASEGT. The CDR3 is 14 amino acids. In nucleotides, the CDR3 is TGTGCCAGCAGTGAAAGGGGGACCTCCTACGAGCAGTACTTC. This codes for CASSERGTSYEQYF.

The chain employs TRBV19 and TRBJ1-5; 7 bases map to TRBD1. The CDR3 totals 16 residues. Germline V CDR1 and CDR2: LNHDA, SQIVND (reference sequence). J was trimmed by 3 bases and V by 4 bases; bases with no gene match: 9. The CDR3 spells CASSTTGATFNQPQHF. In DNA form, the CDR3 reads TGTGCCAGTAGTACCACAGGGGCGACCTTCAATCAGCCCCAGCATTTT.

CDR3 in amino acids: CASSQTGTGELYGYTF. Here the CDR3 DNA reads TGTGCCAGCAGTCAAACCGGGACAGGGGAATTATATGGCTACACCTTC. V gene TRBV4-2 combines with J gene TRBJ1-2, with 10 positions matching TRBD1. This CDR3 spans 16 amino acids. The V segment lost 6 bases and the J segment 5 bases; nucleotides outside the gene matches: 12. The V gene's germline CDR1 is LGHNA and CDR2 YNFKEQ.

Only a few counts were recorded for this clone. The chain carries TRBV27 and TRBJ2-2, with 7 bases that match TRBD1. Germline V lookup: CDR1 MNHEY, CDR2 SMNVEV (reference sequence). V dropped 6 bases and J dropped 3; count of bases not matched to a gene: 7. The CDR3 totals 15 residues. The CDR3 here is CASRQTGLYTGELFF. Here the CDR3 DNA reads TGTGCCAGCAGACAGACAGGGCTTTACACCGGGGAGCTGTTTTTT.

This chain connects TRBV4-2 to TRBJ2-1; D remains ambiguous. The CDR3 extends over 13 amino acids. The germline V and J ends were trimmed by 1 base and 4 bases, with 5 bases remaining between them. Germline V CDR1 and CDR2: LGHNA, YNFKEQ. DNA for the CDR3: TGTGCCAGCAGCCAAGGAGGATACAATGAGCAGTTCTTC. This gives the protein CASSQGGYNEQFF.

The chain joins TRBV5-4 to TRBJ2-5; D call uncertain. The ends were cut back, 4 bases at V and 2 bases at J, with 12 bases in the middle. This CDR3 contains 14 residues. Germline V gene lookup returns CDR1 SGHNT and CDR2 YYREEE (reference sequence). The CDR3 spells CASSLRNLQETQYF. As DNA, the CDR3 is TGTGCCAGCAGCCTTCGTAACTTACAAGAGACCCAGTACTTC.

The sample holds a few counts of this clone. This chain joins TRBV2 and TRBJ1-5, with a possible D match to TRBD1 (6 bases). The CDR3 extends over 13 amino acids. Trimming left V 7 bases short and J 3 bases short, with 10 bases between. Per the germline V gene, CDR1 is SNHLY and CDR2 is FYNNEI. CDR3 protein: CASTRGTNQPQHF. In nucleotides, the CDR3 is TGTGCCAGCACGAGGGGGACCAATCAGCCCCAGCATTTT.

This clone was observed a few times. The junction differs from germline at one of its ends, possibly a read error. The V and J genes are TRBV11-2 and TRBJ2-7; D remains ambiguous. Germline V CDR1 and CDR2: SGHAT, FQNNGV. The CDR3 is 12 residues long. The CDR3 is CASSSTSLRPHF. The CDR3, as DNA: TGTGCCAGCAGCTCCACCTCTCTACGGCCGCACTTC.

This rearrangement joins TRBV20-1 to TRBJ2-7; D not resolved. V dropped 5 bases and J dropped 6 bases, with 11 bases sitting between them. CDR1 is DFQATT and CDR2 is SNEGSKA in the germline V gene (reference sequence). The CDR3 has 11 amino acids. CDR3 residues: CSALVFGEQYF. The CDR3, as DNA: TGCAGTGCTTTAGTCTTCGGCGAGCAGTACTTC.

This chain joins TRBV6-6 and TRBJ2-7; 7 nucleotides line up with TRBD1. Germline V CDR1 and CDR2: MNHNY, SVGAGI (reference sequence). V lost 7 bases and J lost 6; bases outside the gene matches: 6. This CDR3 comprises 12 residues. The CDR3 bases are TGTGCCAGCAATCGACAGGGCGGCGAGCAGTACTTC. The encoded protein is CASNRQGGEQYF.

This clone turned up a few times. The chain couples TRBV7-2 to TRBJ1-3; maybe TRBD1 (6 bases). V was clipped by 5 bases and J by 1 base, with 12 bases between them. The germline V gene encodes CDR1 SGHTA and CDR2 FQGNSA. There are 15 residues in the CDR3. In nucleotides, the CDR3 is TGTGCCAGCAGCCAAAACAGGGCATCTGGAAACACCATATATTTT. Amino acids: CASSQNRASGNTIYF.